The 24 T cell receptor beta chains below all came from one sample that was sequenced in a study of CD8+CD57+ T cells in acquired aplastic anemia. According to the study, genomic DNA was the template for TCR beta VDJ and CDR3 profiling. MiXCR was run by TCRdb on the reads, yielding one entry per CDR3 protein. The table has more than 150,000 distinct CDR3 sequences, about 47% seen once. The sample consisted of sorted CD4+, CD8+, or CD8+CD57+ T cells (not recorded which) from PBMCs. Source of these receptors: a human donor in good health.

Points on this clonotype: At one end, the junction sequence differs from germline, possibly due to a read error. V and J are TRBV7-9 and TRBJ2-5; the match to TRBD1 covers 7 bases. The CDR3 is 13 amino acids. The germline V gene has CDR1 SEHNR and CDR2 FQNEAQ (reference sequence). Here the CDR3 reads CASSLHRGETRYF. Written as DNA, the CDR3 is TGTGCCAGCAGCTTGCACAGGGGAGAGACCCGGTACTTC.

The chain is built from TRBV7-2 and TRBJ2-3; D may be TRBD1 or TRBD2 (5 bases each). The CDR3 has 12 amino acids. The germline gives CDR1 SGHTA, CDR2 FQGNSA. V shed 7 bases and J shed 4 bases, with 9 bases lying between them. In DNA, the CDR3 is TGTGCCAGCAAGGGGAGAGCAGATACGCAGTATTTT. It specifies CASKGRADTQYF. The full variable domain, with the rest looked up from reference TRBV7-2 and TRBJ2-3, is GAGVSQSPSNKVTEKGKDVELRCDPISGHTALYWYRQSLGQGLEFLIYFQGNSAPDKSGLPSDRFSAERTGGSVSTLTIQRTQQEDSAVYLCASKGRADTQYFGPGTRLTVL.

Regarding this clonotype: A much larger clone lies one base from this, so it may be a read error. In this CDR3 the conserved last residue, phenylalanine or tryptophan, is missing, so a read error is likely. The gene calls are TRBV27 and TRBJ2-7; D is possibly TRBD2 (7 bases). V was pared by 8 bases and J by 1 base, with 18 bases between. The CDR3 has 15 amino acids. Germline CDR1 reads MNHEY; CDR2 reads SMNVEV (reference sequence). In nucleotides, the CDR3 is TGTGCCAGCTCCCGGGGGGCAGGGGTGTCCTACGAGCAGTACTCC. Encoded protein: CASSRGAGVSYEQYS.

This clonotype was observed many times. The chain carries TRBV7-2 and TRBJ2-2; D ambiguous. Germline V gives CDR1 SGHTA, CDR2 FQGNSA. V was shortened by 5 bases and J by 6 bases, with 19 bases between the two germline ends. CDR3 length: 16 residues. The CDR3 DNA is TGTGCCAGCAGCGGCTTGGCGGTGTATGGTTCCGGGGAGCTGTTTTTT. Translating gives CASSGLAVYGSGELFF.

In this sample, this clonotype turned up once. The DNA for the CDR3 is TGTGCCAGCAGTGAACTCGCCCCGGGACAAGCATCCTACGAGCAGTACTTC. Translated, it gives CASSELAPGQASYEQYF. The chain links TRBV25-1 to TRBJ2-7; a weak D match, TRBD1 (6 bases). CDR3 length: 17 amino acids. Germline V lookup: CDR1 MGHDK, CDR2 SYGVNS. The V end lost 2 bases, the J end lost 1 base, and 18 bases lay between the germline ends.

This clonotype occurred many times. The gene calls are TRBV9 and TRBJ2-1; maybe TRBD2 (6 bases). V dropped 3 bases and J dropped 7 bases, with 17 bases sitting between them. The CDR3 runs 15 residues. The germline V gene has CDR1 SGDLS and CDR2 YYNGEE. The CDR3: CASSGVPAGGNEQFF. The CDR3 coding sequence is TGTGCCAGCAGCGGGGTACCAGCCGGGGGTAATGAGCAGTTCTTC.

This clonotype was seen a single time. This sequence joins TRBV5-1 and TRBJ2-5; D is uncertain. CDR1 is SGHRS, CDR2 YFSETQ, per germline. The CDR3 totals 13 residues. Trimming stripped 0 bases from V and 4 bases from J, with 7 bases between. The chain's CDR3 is CASSLELRETQYF. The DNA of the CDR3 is TGCGCCAGCAGCTTGGAGTTACGAGAGACCCAGTACTTC. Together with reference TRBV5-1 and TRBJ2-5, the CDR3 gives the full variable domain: KAGVTQTPRYLIKTRGQQVTLSCSPISGHRSVSWYQQTPGQGLQFLFEYFSETQRNKGNFPGRFSGRQFSNSRSEMNVSTLELGDSALYLCASSLELRETQYFGPGTRLLVL.

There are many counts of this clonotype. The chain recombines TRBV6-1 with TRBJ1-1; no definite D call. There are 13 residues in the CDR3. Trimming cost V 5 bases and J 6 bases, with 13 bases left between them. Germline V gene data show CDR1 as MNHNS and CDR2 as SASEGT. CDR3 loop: CASSFYSAAEAFF. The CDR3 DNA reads TGTGCCAGCAGTTTCTATAGTGCGGCTGAAGCTTTCTTT.

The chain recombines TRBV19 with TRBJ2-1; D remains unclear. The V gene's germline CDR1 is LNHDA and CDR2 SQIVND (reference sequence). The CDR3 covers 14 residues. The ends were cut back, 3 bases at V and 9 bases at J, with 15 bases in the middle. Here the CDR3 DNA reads TGTGCCAGTAGTATCCTCGCAGGCACCGGTGAGCAGTTCTTC. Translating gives CASSILAGTGEQFF.

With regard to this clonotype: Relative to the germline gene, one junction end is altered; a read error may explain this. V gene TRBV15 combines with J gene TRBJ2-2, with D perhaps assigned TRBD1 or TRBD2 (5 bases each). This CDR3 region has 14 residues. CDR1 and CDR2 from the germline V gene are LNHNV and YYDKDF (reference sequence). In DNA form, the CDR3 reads TGTGCCGCCAGCAGAGATCGGGGCACCGGGGAGCTGTTTTTC. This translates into CAASRDRGTGELFF. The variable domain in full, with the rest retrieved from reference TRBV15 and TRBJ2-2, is DAMVIQNPRYQVTQFGKPVTLSCSQTLNHNVMYWYQQKSSQAPKLLFHYYDKDFNNEADTPDNFQSRRPNTSFCFLDIRSPGLGDTAMYLCAASRDRGTGELFFGEGSRLTVL.

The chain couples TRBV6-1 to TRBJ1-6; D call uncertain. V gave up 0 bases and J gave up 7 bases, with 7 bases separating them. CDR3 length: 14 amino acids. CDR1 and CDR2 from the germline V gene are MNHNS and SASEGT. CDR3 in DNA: TGTGCCAGCAGTGAAGCGTGGAGCAATTCACCCCTCCACTTT. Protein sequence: CASSEAWSNSPLHF.

Written as DNA, the CDR3 is TGCGCCAGCAGCCAAGATCCCGGGGGGACCAACTATGGCTACACCTTC. This sequence encodes CASSQDPGGTNYGYTF. This sequence joins TRBV4-3 and TRBJ1-2, with D possibly TRBD1 on 5 matching bases. The CDR3 runs to 16 residues. The ends were cut back, 0 bases at V and 2 bases at J, with 13 bases in the middle. Germline-derived CDR1 and CDR2 are LGHNA and YSLEER.

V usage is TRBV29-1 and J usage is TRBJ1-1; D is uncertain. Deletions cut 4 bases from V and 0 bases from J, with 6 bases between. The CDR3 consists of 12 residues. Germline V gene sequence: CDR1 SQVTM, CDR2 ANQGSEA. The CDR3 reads CSVGGLNTEAFF. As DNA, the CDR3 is TGCAGCGTTGGGGGTTTGAACACTGAAGCTTTCTTT. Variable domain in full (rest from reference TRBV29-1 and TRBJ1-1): SAVISQKPSRDICQRGTSLTIQCQVDSQVTMMFWYRQQPGQSLTLIATANQGSEATYESGFVIDKFPISRPNLTFSTLTVSNMSPEDSSIYLCSVGGLNTEAFFGQGTRLTVV.

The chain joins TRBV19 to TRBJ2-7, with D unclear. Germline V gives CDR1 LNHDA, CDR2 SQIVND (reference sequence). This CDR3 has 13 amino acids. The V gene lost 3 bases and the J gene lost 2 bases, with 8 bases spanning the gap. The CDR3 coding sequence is TGTGCCAGTAGTATGCGGACGCCCTACGAGCAGTACTTC. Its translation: CASSMRTPYEQYF.

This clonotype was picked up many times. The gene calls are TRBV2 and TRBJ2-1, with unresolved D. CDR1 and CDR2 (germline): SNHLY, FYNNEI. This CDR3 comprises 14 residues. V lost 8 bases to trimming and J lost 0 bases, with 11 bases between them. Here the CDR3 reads CASGSTSSYNEQFF. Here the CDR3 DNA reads TGTGCCAGCGGGTCAACGAGCTCCTACAATGAGCAGTTCTTC.

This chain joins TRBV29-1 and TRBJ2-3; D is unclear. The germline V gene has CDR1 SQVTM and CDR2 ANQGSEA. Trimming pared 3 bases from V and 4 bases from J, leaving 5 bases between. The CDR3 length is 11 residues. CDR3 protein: CSVEWADTQYF. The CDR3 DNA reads TGCAGCGTTGAGTGGGCAGATACGCAGTATTTT.

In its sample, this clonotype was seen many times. Written as DNA, the CDR3 is TGTGCCAGCAGAAGGACAGTCCACACTGAAGCTTTCTTT. Translated: CASRRTVHTEAFF. The chain has TRBV12-3 or TRBV12-4 and TRBJ1-1; a weak D match, TRBD1 (6 bases). Trimming left V 6 bases short and J 3 bases short, with 11 bases between. The CDR3 loop spans 13 amino acids.

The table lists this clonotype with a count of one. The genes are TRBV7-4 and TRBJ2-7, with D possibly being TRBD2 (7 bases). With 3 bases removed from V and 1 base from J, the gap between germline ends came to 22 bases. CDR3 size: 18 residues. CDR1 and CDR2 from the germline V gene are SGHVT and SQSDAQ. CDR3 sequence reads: CASSLDTLARGPSYEQYF. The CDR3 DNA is TGTGCCAGCAGCTTGGACACCCTTGCGCGGGGGCCGTCCTACGAGCAGTACTTC.

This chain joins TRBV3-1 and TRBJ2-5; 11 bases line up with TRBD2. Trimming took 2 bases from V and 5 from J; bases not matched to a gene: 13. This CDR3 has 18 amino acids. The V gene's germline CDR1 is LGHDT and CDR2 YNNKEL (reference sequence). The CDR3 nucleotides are TGTGCCAGCAGCCAATACAAGATAGCGGGAGGGCCGGGTGAGACCCAGTACTTC. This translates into CASSQYKIAGGPGETQYF.

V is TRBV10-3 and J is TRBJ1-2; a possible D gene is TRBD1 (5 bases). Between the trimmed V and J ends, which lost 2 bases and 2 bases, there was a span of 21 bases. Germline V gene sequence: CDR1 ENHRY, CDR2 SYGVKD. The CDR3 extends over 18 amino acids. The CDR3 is CAISEEGIGDPQNYGYTF. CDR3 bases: TGTGCCATCAGTGAGGAAGGGATTGGGGACCCCCAAAACTATGGCTACACCTTC.

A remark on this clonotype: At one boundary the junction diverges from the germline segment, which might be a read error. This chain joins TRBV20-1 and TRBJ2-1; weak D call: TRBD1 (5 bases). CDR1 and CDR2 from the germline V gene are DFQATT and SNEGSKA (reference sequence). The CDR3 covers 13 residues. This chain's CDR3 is CSASRALHNGQFF. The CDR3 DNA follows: TGCAGTGCGTCCAGGGCCCTCCACAATGGGCAGTTCTTC.

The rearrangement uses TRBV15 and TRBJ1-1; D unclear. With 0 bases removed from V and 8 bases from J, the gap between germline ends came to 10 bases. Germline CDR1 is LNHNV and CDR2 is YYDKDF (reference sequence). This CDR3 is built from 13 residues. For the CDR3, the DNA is TGTGCCACCAGCAGAGAGTGGGCTCGAGAAGCTTTCTTT. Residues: CATSREWAREAFF.

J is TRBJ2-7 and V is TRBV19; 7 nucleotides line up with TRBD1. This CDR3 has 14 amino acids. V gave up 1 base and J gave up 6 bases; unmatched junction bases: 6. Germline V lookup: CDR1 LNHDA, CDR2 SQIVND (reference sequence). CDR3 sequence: CASSIVDRSSEQYF. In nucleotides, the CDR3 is TGTGCCAGTAGTATAGTGGACAGGAGTTCCGAGCAGTACTTC.

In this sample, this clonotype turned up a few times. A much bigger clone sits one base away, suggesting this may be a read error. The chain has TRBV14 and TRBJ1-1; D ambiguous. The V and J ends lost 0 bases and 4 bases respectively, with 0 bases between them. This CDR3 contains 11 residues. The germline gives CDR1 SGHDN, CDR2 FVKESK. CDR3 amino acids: CASSQDTEAFF. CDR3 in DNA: TGTGCCAGCAGCCAAGACACTGAAGCTTTCTTT.